This T cell receptor (beta chain) was captured in a study of cytomegalovirus exposure and HLA in healthy donors. Looking at the study overall: There were fewer than 500 genotyped donors. Of these, roughly 84% fell in the genetic ancestry cluster associated with self-reported Caucasian donors.

Germline V gives CDR1 MNHNS, CDR2 SASEGT. The CDR3 spans 17 residues. V lost 3 bases and J lost 3, with 20 bases in between. Comments on this clone: The antigen is not known.

The PCR ran on 60 Vbeta and 13 Jbeta primers. Repertoires were generated with immunoSEQ multiplex PCR, while TCRdb's copy carries only in-frame clones and drops some. The repertoire holds about 150,000 clones, with 84% as singletons. General study results and limits: In a later analysis, TCR beta V- and J-gene trimming showed a link to a missense DCLRE1C variant.

The chain has TRBV6-1 and TRBJ1-1, with D possibly TRBD1 on 5 matching bases. Sequencing was done on a sample of PBMCs. This receptor was identified in a girl aged 5-17 years in good health and CMV-seropositive. DNA of the CDR3: TGTGCCAGCAGTGACTTGGAGTGGGGCCCCGTGGACACTGAAGCTTTCTTT. It yields the protein CASSDLEWGPVDTEAFF.